This T cell receptor (beta chain) was identified during a study of blood T cell repertoires in COVID-19. Across the whole study: The United States, Italy and Spain were the sources of the acute and convalescent COVID-19 samples. PBMCs, B-cell-depleted T cells, or T cells provided the cDNA or gDNA that made up the material.

During active infection, Seattle patients enrolled and were then monitored through disease. The CDR3 is made up of 17 amino acids. Germline trimming cut 2 bases from V and 5 bases from J; bases unmatched to any gene: 7. The V gene's germline CDR1 is SGDLS and CDR2 YYNGEE. Original analysis: The authors estimated nucleated cell counts from reference gene primer amplification. Profiled with immunoSEQ multiplex PCR; TCRdb holds only in-frame clones, not every one. D and trimming come from the DNA, and the V and J calls and clone size come from that table. The sample lists under 400,000 clones, approximately 87% occurring once.

The sequence was collected from a woman in her 30s with COVID-19, enrolled during active disease. Sequenced material: peripheral blood. The chain joins TRBV9 to TRBJ2-1; 13 bases fit TRBD2. As DNA, the CDR3 is TGTGCCAGCAGCGTCCGGACTAGCGGGAGTACTCACAATGAGCAGTTCTTC. It translates to CASSVRTSGSTHNEQFF.